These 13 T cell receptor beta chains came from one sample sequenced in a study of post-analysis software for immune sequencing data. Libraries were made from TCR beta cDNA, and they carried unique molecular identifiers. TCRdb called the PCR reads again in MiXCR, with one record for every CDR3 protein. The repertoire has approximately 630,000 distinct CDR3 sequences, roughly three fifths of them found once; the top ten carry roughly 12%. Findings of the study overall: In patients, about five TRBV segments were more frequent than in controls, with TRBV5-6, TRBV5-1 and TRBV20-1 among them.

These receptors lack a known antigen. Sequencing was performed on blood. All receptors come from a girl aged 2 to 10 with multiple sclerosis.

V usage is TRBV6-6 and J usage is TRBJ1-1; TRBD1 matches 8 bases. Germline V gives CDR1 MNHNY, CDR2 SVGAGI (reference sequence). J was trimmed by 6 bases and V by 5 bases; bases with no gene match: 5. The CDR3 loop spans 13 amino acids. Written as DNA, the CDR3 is TGTGCCAGCAGTGGACAGGGTATTCCTGAAGCTTTCTTT. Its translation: CASSGQGIPEAFF.

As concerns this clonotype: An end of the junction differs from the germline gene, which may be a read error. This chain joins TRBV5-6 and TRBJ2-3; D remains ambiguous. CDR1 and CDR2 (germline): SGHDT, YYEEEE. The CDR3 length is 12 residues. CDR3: CAGSFSLDTQYF. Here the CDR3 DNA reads TGTGCCGGCAGCTTCTCTTTAGATACGCAGTATTTT.

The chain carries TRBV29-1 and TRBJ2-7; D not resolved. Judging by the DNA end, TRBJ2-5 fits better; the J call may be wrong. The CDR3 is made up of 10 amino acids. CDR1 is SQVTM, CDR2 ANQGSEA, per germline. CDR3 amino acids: CSVRRETQYF. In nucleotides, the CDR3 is TGCAGCGTTCGTCGAGAGACCCAGTACTTC.

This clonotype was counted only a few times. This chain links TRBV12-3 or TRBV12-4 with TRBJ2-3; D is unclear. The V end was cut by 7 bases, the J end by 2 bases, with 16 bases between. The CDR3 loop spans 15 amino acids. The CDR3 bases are TGTGCCAGCACTAACCCCCAGAGAGACACAGATACGCAGTATTTT. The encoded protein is CASTNPQRDTDTQYF.

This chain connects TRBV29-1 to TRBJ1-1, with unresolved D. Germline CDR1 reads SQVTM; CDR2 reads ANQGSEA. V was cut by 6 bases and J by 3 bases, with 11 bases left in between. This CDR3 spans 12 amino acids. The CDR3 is CSVVGIDTEAFF. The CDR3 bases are TGCAGCGTGGTCGGTATCGACACTGAAGCTTTCTTT.

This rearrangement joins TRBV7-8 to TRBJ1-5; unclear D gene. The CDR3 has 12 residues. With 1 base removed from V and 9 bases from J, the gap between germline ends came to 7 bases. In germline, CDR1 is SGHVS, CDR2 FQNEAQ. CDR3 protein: CASSLGFRPQHF. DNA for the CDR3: TGTGCCAGCAGCTTAGGTTTCCGGCCCCAGCATTTT.

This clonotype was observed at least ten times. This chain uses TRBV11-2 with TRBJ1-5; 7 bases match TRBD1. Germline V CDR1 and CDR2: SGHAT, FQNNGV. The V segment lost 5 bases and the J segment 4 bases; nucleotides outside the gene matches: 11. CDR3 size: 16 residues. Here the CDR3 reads CASSNPPGGDNQPQHF. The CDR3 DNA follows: TGTGCCAGCAGCAACCCCCCAGGGGGAGATAATCAGCCCCAGCATTTT.

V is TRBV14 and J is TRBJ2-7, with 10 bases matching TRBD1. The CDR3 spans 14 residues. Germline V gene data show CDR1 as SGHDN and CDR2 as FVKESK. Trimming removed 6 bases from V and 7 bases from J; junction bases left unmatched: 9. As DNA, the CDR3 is TGTGCCAGCAGTTCCAGACAGGGGGCAAGAGAGCAGTACTTC. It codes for CASSSRQGAREQYF.

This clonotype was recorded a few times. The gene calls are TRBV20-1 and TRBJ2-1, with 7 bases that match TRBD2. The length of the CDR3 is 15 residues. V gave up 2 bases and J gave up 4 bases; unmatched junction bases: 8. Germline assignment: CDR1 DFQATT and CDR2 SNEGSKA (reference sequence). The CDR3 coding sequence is TGCAGTGCTAGACGCGGCCTAGCGGATTACAATGAGCAGTTCTTC. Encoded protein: CSARRGLADYNEQFF.

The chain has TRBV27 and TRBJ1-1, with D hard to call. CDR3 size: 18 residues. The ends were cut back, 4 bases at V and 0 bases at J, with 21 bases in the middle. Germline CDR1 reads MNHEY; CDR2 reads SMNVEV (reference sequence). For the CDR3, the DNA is TGTGCCAGCAGTTCGTCCCCCGGTCTAGACTACATGAACACTGAAGCTTTCTTT. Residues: CASSSSPGLDYMNTEAFF.

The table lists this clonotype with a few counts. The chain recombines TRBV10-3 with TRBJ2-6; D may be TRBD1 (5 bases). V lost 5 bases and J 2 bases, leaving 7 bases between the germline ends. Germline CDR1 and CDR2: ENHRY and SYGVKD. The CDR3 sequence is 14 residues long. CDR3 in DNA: TGTGCCATCAGTCCGGACACTGGGGCCAACGTCCTGACTTTC. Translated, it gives CAISPDTGANVLTF.

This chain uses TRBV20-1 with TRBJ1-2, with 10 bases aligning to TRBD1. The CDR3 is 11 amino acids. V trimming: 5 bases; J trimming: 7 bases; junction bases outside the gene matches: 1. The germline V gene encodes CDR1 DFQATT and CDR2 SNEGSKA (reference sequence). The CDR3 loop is CSAGQGGGYTF. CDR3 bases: TGCAGTGCTGGACAGGGGGGTGGCTACACCTTC.

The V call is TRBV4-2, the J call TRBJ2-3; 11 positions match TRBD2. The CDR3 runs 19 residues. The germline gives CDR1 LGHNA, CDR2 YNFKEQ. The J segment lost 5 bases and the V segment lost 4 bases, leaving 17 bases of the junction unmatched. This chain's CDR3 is CASSPLFRDLAGGGDTQYF. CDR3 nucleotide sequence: TGTGCCAGCAGCCCCCTATTCCGTGATCTAGCGGGAGGAGGAGATACGCAGTATTTT.